The 24 T cell receptor beta chains below were found in one sample sequenced in a study of T cell responses to AZD1222 COVID-19 vaccine. The method was immunoSEQ multiplex PCR; TCRdb's version includes in-frame clones alone and lacks a portion of them. The sample has 150,000 to 200,000 clones; roughly 90% are singletons. Material: peripheral blood, obtained 28 days after the second AZD1222 dose. The receptors stem from an adult who received the AZD1222 COVID-19 vaccine.

The V call is TRBV10-2, the J call TRBJ1-1, with 8 positions matching TRBD1. After removal of 7 bases from V and 3 bases from J, the junction contained 10 bases not matched to a gene. This CDR3 is 15 amino acids long. Looked up from germline, CDR1 is WSHSY and CDR2 is SAAADI. DNA of the CDR3: TGCGCCAGCAACCCCCTAGGACAGGGTTACACTGAAGCTTTCTTT. The encoded protein is CASNPLGQGYTEAFF.

The J gene is TRBJ1-2, the V gene TRBV6-5, with D tentatively TRBD1 (5 bases). The V end was cut by 6 bases, the J end by 8 bases, with 13 bases between. From germline, CDR1 is MNHEY and CDR2 SVGAGI. The CDR3 sequence is 12 residues long. Written as DNA, the CDR3 is TGTGCCAGCAGCGGGCAGGGAGGAGGCTACACCTTC. It codes for CASSGQGGGYTF.

This chain links TRBV6-2 or TRBV6-3 with TRBJ1-1; D may be TRBD1 (5 bases). Germline CDR1 MNHEY, CDR2 SVGEGT. The CDR3 consists of 15 residues. The germline V and J ends were trimmed by 6 bases and 1 base, with 15 bases remaining between them. The CDR3, as DNA: TGTGCCAGCAGCCCAGTCGACAGCTGGAACACTGAAGCTTTCTTT. Amino acids: CASSPVDSWNTEAFF.

The chain recombines TRBV27 with TRBJ2-5; 8 bases align to TRBD1. Germline V gene lookup returns CDR1 MNHEY and CDR2 SMNVEV (reference sequence). The CDR3 has 16 residues. The V and J ends lost 6 bases and 5 bases, in that order; junction bases with no gene match: 14. The CDR3: CASSPIGAGGRETQYF. The CDR3 coding sequence is TGTGCCAGCAGCCCGATCGGGGCAGGGGGCCGGGAGACCCAGTACTTC.

The rearrangement links TRBV11-2 to TRBJ2-3; 7 bases agree with TRBD2. The CDR3 totals 14 residues. Germline V lookup: CDR1 SGHAT, CDR2 FQNNGV. The V segment lost 4 bases and the J segment 5 bases; nucleotides outside the gene matches: 6. The CDR3 DNA sequence: TGTGCCAGCAGCTCCGACCCGGGGGGAGATACGCAGTATTTT. This gives the protein CASSSDPGGDTQYF.

The rearrangement links TRBV30 to TRBJ1-2; D is uncertain. Germline V gene lookup returns CDR1 GTSNPN and CDR2 SVGIG (reference sequence). Trimming took 1 base from V and 4 from J, leaving 7 bases between them. The CDR3 runs 12 residues. The CDR3 reads CAWSGRFYGYTF. CDR3 nucleotide sequence: TGTGCCTGGAGTGGAAGGTTCTATGGCTACACCTTC.

The gene calls are TRBV5-1 and TRBJ2-5; D remains ambiguous. CDR1 and CDR2 (germline): SGHRS, YFSETQ. V was trimmed by 3 bases and J by 1 base, leaving 13 bases between them. The CDR3 is 15 residues long. Here the CDR3 DNA reads TGCGCCAGCAGCTCCAGTTCTTGGCCCCAAGAGACCCAGTACTTC. This gives the protein CASSSSSWPQETQYF.

This chain uses TRBV7-2 with TRBJ2-7; 14 bases line up with TRBD2. Trimming took 5 bases from V and 7 from J; bases not matched to a gene: 7. CDR1 is SGHTA, CDR2 FQGNSA, per germline. CDR3 size: 15 residues. In nucleotides, the CDR3 is TGTGCCAGCAGCGTCGGGACTAGCGGGGGAATTGAGCAGTACTTC. Protein product: CASSVGTSGGIEQYF.

The chain combines TRBV6-2 or TRBV6-3 with TRBJ2-2, with 10 bases identical to TRBD2. J lost 4 bases, V lost 4 bases, and 6 bases had no gene match. This CDR3 contains 16 residues. Germline V CDR1 and CDR2: MNHEY, SVGEGT. The CDR3 loop is CASSSSSGGVTGELFF. The CDR3 nucleotides are TGTGCCAGCAGTTCCTCTAGCGGGGGTGTCACCGGGGAGCTGTTTTTT.

V gene TRBV23-1 combines with J gene TRBJ1-1, with a possible D match to TRBD1 (6 bases). TRBV23-1 is known as an ORF, though its function is uncertain. The CDR3 consists of 14 residues. Trimming took 3 bases from V and 5 from J, leaving 13 bases between them. The CDR3 sequence is CASSQGQGKTEAFF. In DNA form, the CDR3 reads TGCGCCAGCAGTCAGGGGCAGGGGAAGACTGAAGCTTTCTTT.

This clone appeared a few times. The rearrangement joins TRBV30 to TRBJ1-6, with no clear D. CDR1 and CDR2 (germline): GTSNPN, SVGIG (reference sequence). This CDR3 spans 13 amino acids. V lost 0 bases and J lost 10, with 10 bases in between. In DNA form, the CDR3 reads TGTGCCTGGAGTGTTGGGTGGCGGTCACCCCTCCACTTT. Translated: CAWSVGWRSPLHF.

The chain couples TRBV5-5 to TRBJ2-3; D is possibly TRBD2 (5 bases). The V gene lost 3 bases and the J gene lost 0 bases, with 14 bases spanning the gap. Germline V CDR1 and CDR2: SGHKS, YYEKEE (reference sequence). The CDR3 has 16 amino acids. The CDR3 loop is CASSSRAGESTDTQYF. CDR3 nucleotide sequence: TGTGCCAGCAGCTCCCGGGCGGGCGAAAGCACAGATACGCAGTATTTT. Combining the CDR3 with reference TRBV5-5 and TRBJ2-3 gives the whole variable domain DAGVTQSPTHLIKTRGQQVTLRCSPISGHKSVSWYQQVLGQGPQFIFQYYEKEERGRGNFPDRFSARQFPNYSSELNVNALLLGDSALYLCASSSRAGESTDTQYFGPGTRLTVL.

The rearrangement joins TRBV7-8 to TRBJ2-3, with a possible D match to TRBD2 (6 bases). The germline gives CDR1 SGHVS, CDR2 FQNEAQ. CDR3 length: 15 amino acids. V lost 5 bases to trimming and J lost 2 bases, with 14 bases between them. The CDR3 here is CASSQTREVTDTQYF. CDR3 sequence (DNA): TGTGCCAGCAGCCAGACTAGAGAAGTCACAGATACGCAGTATTTT.

The chain links TRBV14 to TRBJ1-1; no firm D call. The length of the CDR3 is 13 residues. Germline CDR1 SGHDN, CDR2 FVKESK. The V end was cut by 7 bases, the J end by 1 base, with 10 bases between. This CDR3 reads CASMGRRNTEAFF. In DNA form, the CDR3 reads TGTGCCAGCATGGGCAGGAGGAACACTGAAGCTTTCTTT.

This chain links TRBV23-1 with TRBJ1-6, with D unresolved. Being an ORF, TRBV23-1 has a function that is uncertain. Deletions cut 3 bases from V and 1 base from J, with 10 bases between. CDR3 length equals 16 residues. The CDR3 protein is CASSHPPGSYNSPLHF. The DNA for the CDR3 is TGCGCCAGCAGTCATCCTCCCGGGTCCTATAATTCACCCCTCCACTTT.

The chain links TRBV12-3 or TRBV12-4 to TRBJ1-2; 8 bases line up with TRBD1. The CDR3 spans 13 residues. Trimming cost V 6 bases and J 5 bases; bases outside gene matches: 5. CDR3 DNA sequence: TGTGCCAGCAGCCCAGACAGGGGATATGGCTACACCTTC. It codes for CASSPDRGYGYTF.

This chain joins TRBV5-4 and TRBJ1-6; D might be TRBD1 (6 bases). This CDR3 comprises 16 residues. CDR1 is SGHNT and CDR2 is YYREEE in the germline V gene (reference sequence). V was shortened by 2 bases and J by 6 bases, with 15 bases between the two germline ends. The CDR3 DNA is TGTGCCAGCAGCTTTGGACAGTTGAGCTTTAATTCACCCCTCCACTTT. It yields the protein CASSFGQLSFNSPLHF.

The chain uses TRBV6-5 and TRBJ1-6, with D unclear. The CDR3 spans 12 residues. CDR1 is MNHEY and CDR2 is SVGAGI in the germline V gene. Trimming removed 6 bases at V and 7 bases at J, with 7 bases between. CDR3 bases: TGTGCCAGCAGCCAAATAAATTCACCCCTCCACTTT. It encodes CASSQINSPLHF.

The chain employs TRBV11-3 and TRBJ2-3; D is perhaps TRBD1 or TRBD2 (5 bases each). The V end lost 4 bases, the J end lost 5 bases, and 13 bases lay between the germline ends. Germline CDR1 SGHNT, CDR2 YENEEA. This CDR3 spans 14 amino acids. CDR3 protein: CASSSGPGQDTQYF. The CDR3 nucleotides are TGTGCCAGCAGCTCCGGACCGGGGCAAGATACGCAGTATTTT.

The genes are TRBV14 and TRBJ2-3; TRBD2 matches at 7 bases. Germline-derived CDR1 and CDR2 are SGHDN and FVKESK. The CDR3 extends over 17 amino acids. With 4 bases clipped from V and 1 base from J, the junction kept 11 bases outside the gene matches. The CDR3 sequence: CASSRRRAGRGTDTQYF. The CDR3 nucleotides read TGTGCCAGCAGCCGCCGGCGGGCGGGGAGGGGCACAGATACGCAGTATTTT.

This clone has at least ten counts. The V and J genes are TRBV28 and TRBJ2-7; D gene unclear. The germline V and J ends were trimmed by 8 bases and 2 bases, with 16 bases remaining between them. Germline values: CDR1 MDHEN, CDR2 SYDVKM. CDR3 length equals 14 residues. The CDR3 DNA reads as TGTGCCAGCCATAAACCACAGATTACCTACGAGCAGTACTTC. Its translation: CASHKPQITYEQYF. The whole variable domain, filled in from reference TRBV28 and TRBJ2-7, reads DVKVTQSSRYLVKRTGEKVFLECVQDMDHENMFWYRQDPGLGLRLIYFSYDVKMKEKGDIPEGYSVSREKKERFSLILESASTNQTSMYLCASHKPQITYEQYFGPGTRLTVT.

V usage is TRBV9 and J usage is TRBJ1-2; unclear D gene. V lost 0 bases and J lost 10, with 7 bases in between. The CDR3 runs to 11 residues. CDR1 is SGDLS, CDR2 YYNGEE, per germline. The CDR3 sequence is CASSVGRTYTF. The CDR3 DNA follows: TGTGCCAGCAGCGTAGGTAGGACCTACACCTTC.

The chain recombines TRBV7-8 with TRBJ1-3; TRBD1 is a possible D gene (6 bases). The germline gives CDR1 SGHVS, CDR2 FQNEAQ. Trimming pared 5 bases from V and 7 bases from J, leaving 33 bases between. The CDR3 is 20 amino acids. The CDR3 is CASSPTSGRRLMERGNTIYF. The CDR3, as DNA: TGTGCCAGCAGCCCTACATCTGGACGGCGCCTAATGGAGAGGGGGAACACCATATATTTT.

V gene TRBV6-4 combines with J gene TRBJ2-1; D may match TRBD1 or TRBD2 (5 bases each). CDR3 size: 13 residues. Germline V gene lookup returns CDR1 MRHNA and CDR2 SNTAGT. Trimming took off 6 bases at V and 5 bases at J, with 11 bases between the two ends. The CDR3 nucleotides read TGTGCCAGCAGCCCGAGAGGGGACAATGAGCAGTTCTTC. As protein: CASSPRGDNEQFF.